This T cell receptor (beta chain) originates from a study of blood T cells in healthy people across ages. Peripheral blood from each donor was collected in a volume of approximately 9.5 milliliters. The use of a sample-barcoded 5' primer and a J-beta primer mix characterized a second PCR of roughly 6 to 11 cycles. TCRdb re-called the 5' RACE reads through MiXCR, storing one row per CDR3 protein. Of hundreds of thousands of distinct CDR3 sequences in the sample, about 47% are singletons; the top ten hold less than 20%. This clonotype showed up just a few times. Its antigen is currently unknown. Study results and limitations: Naive T cell percentage strongly correlated with TCR beta diversity. Versus aged donors, long-lived donors had higher diversity and more naive CD4+ cells.

Germline V gene data show CDR1 as MDHEN and CDR2 as SYDVKM. CDR3 length equals 15 residues. Trimming removed 5 bases from V and 11 bases from J, with 19 bases in between. The TCR comes from a man older than 75 in good health. Sequenced material: blood. The chain employs TRBV28 and TRBJ1-6; D gene unclear. Written as DNA, the CDR3 is TGTGCCAGCAGTAGGTACGCCCAGAATTCCCCACCCCTCCACTTT. It encodes CASSRYAQNSPPLHF.